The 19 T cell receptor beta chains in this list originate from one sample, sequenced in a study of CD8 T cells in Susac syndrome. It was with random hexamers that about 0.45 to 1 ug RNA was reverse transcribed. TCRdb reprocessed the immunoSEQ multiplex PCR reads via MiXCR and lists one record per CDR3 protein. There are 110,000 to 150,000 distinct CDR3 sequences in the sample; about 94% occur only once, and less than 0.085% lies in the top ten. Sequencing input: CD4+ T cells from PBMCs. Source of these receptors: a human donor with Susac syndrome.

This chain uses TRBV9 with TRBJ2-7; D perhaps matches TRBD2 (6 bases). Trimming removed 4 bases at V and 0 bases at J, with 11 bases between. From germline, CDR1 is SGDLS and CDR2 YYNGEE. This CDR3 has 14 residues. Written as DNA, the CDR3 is TGTGCCAGCAGCCCCGCGGGGAGCTCCTACGAGCAGTACTTC. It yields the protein CASSPAGSSYEQYF.

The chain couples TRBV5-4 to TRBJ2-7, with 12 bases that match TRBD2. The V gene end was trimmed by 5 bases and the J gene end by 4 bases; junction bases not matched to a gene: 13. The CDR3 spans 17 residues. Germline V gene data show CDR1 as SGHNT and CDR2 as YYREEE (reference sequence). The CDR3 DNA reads TGTGCCAGCAGAAGAGACCCTAGCGGGAGGGCCGGGTACGAGCAGTACTTC. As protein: CASRRDPSGRAGYEQYF.

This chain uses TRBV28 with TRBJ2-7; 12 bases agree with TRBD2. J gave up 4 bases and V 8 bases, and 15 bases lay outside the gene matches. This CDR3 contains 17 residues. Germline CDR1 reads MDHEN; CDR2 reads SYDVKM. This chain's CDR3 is CASYSSGRAGSDYEQYF. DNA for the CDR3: TGTGCCAGCTATTCTAGCGGGAGGGCAGGCTCCGATTACGAGCAGTACTTC.

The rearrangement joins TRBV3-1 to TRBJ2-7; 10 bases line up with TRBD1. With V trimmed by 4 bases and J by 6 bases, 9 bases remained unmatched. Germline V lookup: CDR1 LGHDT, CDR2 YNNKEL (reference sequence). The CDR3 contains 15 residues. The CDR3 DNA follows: TGTGCCAGCAGCCGTGGCGGGACAGGGGTCTCCGAGCAGTACTTC. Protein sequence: CASSRGGTGVSEQYF.

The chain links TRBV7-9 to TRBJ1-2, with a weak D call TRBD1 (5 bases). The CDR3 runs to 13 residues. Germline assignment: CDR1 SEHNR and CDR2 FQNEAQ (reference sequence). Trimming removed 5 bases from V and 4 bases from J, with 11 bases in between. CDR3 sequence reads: CASSPRGSYGYTF. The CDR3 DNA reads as TGTGCCAGCAGCCCCCGGGGGTCCTATGGCTACACCTTC.

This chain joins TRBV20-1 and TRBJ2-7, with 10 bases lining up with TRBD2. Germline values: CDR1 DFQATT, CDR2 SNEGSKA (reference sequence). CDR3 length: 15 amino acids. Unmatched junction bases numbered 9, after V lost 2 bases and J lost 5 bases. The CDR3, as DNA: TGCAGTGCTAGATCATTAGCGGGAGGTCCCCACGAGCAGTACTTC. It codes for CSARSLAGGPHEQYF.

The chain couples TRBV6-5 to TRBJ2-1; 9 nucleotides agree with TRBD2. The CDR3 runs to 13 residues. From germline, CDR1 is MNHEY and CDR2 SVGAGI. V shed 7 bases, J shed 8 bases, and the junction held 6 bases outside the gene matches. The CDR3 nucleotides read TGTGCCAGCATGGCGAGCGGGAGGCATGAGCAGTTCTTC. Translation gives CASMASGRHEQFF.

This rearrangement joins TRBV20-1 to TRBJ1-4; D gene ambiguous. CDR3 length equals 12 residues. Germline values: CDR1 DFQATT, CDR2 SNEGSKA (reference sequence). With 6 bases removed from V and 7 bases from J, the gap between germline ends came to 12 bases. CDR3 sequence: CSAWTQSEKLFF. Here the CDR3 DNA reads TGCAGTGCGTGGACCCAAAGTGAAAAACTGTTTTTT.

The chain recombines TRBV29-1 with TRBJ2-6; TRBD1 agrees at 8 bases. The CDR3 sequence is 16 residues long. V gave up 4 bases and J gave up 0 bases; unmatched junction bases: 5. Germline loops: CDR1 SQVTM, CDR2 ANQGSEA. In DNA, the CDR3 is TGCAGCGTTGCCGGGACAGGAACCTCTGGGGCCAACGTCCTGACTTTC. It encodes CSVAGTGTSGANVLTF. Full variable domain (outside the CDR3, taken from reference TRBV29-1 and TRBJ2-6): SAVISQKPSRDICQRGTSLTIQCQVDSQVTMMFWYRQQPGQSLTLIATANQGSEATYESGFVIDKFPISRPNLTFSTLTVSNMSPEDSSIYLCSVAGTGTSGANVLTFGAGSRLTVL.

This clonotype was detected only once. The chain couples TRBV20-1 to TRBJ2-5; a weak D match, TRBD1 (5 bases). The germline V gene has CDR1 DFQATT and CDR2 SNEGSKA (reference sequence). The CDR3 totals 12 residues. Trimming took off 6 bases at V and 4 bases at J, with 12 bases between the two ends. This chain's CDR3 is CSALAGSETQYF. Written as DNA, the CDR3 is TGCAGTGCCCTGGCAGGGTCAGAGACCCAGTACTTC.

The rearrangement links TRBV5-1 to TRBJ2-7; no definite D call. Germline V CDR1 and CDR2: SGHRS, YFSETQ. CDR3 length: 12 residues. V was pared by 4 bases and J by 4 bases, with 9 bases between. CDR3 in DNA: TGCGCCAGCAGCCCCTCAGGATACGAGCAGTACTTC. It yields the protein CASSPSGYEQYF.

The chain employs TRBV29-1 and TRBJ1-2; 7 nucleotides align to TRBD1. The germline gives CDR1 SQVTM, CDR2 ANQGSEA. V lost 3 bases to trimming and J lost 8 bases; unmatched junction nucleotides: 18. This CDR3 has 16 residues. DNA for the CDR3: TGCAGCGTTGATCGGGGACAGCTGGTGGCCCGGGGGGGCTACACCTTC. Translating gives CSVDRGQLVARGGYTF.

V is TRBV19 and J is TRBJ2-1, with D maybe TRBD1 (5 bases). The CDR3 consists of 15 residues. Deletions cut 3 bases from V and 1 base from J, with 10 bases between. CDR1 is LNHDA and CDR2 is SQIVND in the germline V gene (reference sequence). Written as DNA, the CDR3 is TGTGCCAGTAGTATCCAGGGTCCTTCCTACAATGAGCAGTTCTTC. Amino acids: CASSIQGPSYNEQFF.

The CDR3 DNA reads TGCGCCAGCAGCCAAACCCTCCCCTCTGGAAACACCATATATTTT. This codes for CASSQTLPSGNTIYF. V gene TRBV4-1 combines with J gene TRBJ1-3; D not resolved. The germline CDR1 and CDR2 sequences are MGHRA and YSYEKL. This CDR3 region has 15 residues. V lost 2 bases and J 0 bases, leaving 8 bases between the germline ends.

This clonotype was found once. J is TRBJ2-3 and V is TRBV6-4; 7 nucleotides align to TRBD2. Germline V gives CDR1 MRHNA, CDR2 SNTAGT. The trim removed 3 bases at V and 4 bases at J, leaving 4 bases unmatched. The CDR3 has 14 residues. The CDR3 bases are TGTGCCAGCAGTGAGGGAGGGAGCGCAGATACGCAGTATTTT. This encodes CASSEGGSADTQYF.

The CDR3 sequence is CASSSRQGNTGELFF. In nucleotides, the CDR3 is TGTGCCAGCTCATCCCGACAGGGGAACACCGGGGAGCTGTTTTTT. J is TRBJ2-2 and V is TRBV18, with 7 bases aligning to TRBD1. The CDR3 extends over 15 amino acids. CDR1 KGHSH and CDR2 LQKENI come from the germline V gene. Trimming removed 5 bases from V and 1 base from J; junction bases left unmatched: 4.

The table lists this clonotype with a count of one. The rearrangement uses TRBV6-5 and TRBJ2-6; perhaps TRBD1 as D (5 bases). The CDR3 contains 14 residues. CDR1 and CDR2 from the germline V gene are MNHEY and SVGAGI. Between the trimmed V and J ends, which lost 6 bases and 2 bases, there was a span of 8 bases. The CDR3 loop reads CASRSGTGANVLTF. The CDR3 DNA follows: TGTGCCAGCAGGTCAGGGACTGGGGCCAACGTCCTGACTTTC.

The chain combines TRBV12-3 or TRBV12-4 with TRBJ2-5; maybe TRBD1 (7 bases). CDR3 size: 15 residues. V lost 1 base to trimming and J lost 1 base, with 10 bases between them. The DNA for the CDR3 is TGTGCCAGCAGTTTAGACAGGGGACTCCAAGAGACCCAGTACTTC. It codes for CASSLDRGLQETQYF.

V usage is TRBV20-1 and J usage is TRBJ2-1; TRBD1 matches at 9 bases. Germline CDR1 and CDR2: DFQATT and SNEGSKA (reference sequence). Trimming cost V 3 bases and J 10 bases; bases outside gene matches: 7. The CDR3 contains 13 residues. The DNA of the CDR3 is TGCAGTGCTAGGGGGACAGGGTTTAGGGAGCAGTTCTTC. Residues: CSARGTGFREQFF.